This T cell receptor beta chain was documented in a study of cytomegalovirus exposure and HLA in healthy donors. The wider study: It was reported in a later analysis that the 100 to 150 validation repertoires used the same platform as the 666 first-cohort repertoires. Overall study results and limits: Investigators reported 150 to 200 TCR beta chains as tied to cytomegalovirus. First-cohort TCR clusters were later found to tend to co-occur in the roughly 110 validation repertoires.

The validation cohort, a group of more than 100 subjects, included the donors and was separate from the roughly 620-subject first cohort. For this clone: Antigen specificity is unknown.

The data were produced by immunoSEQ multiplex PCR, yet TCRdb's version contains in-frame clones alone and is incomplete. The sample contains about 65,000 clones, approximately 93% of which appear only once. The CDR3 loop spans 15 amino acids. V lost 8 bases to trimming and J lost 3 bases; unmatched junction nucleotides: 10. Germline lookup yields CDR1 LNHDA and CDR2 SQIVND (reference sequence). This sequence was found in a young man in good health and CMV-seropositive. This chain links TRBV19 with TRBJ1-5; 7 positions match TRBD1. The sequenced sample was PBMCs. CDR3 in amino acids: CASGNPGQPNQPQHF. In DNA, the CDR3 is TGTGCCAGTGGCAACCCGGGACAGCCCAATCAGCCCCAGCATTTT.